Below, 5 T cell receptor beta chains from the same sample are listed, as sequenced in a study of human T cells and chemical hapten exposure. A single record per CDR3 protein comes from TCRdb applying MiXCR to the RACE reads. The repertoire holds approximately 40,000 distinct CDR3 sequences, with approximately 3.4% as singletons. Time point reported: patch test 2, 6 weeks after DPC sensitization. The treatment here: therapeutic diphenylcyclopropenone sensitization with weekly scalp DPC. The input for sequencing was whole blood, taken in connection with sensitization to the hapten diphenylcyclopropenone (DPC). These TCRs come from a man in his forties with alopecia areata. Some clones in this sample may be carry-over from other donors' samples.

This clonotype was found many times. The rearrangement uses TRBV6-5 and TRBJ1-6; TRBD1 matches 8 bases. The V and J ends lost 5 bases and 10 bases, in that order; junction bases with no gene match: 10. CDR1 and CDR2 from the germline V gene are MNHEY and SVGAGI. This CDR3 is 15 amino acids long. The CDR3 protein is CASSPSNRGRSPLHF. In DNA form, the CDR3 reads TGTGCCAGCAGTCCATCGAACAGGGGGAGGTCACCCCTCCACTTT.

This clonotype was found many times. V is TRBV28 and J is TRBJ2-7, with 10 bases fitting TRBD1. This CDR3 spans 14 amino acids. The V gene end was trimmed by 5 bases and the J gene end by 4 bases; junction bases not matched to a gene: 5. From germline, CDR1 is MDHEN and CDR2 SYDVKM. The CDR3 protein is CASSPGTGVYEQYF. The CDR3, as DNA: TGTGCCAGCAGTCCCGGGACAGGGGTGTACGAGCAGTACTTC.

This clonotype was counted ten times or more. The rearrangement links TRBV18 to TRBJ2-7; no clear D. This CDR3 contains 15 residues. V was pared by 3 bases and J by 3 bases, with 15 bases between. Germline lookup yields CDR1 KGHSH and CDR2 LQKENI. CDR3 sequence: CASSPSGPTFYEQYF. CDR3 coding DNA: TGTGCCAGCTCACCGAGTGGCCCTACCTTCTACGAGCAGTACTTC.

This clonotype was detected ten times or more. The V and J genes are TRBV7-2 and TRBJ1-5; D is unresolved. V was clipped by 5 bases and J by 4 bases, with 15 bases between them. The CDR3 extends over 15 amino acids. Germline V gives CDR1 SGHTA, CDR2 FQGNSA. In DNA form, the CDR3 reads TGTGCCAGCAGCCCCCGAATTAGGGATAATCAGCCCCAGCATTTT. This sequence encodes CASSPRIRDNQPQHF. Based on the CDR3 plus reference TRBV7-2 and TRBJ1-5, the full variable domain is GAGVSQSPSNKVTEKGKDVELRCDPISGHTALYWYRQSLGQGLEFLIYFQGNSAPDKSGLPSDRFSAERTGGSVSTLTIQRTQQEDSAVYLCASSPRIRDNQPQHFGDGTRLSIL.

This clonotype turned up a few times. The chain is built from TRBV30 and TRBJ2-2; possible D gene TRBD1, 5 bases. V gave up 2 bases and J gave up 5 bases, with 6 bases separating them. The V gene's germline CDR1 is GTSNPN and CDR2 SVGIG (reference sequence). The CDR3 loop spans 12 amino acids. This CDR3 is CAWSQGTGELFF. The CDR3 region has the DNA TGTGCCTGGAGTCAGGGAACCGGGGAGCTGTTTTTT. The full variable domain, its missing parts supplied by reference TRBV30 and TRBJ2-2, is SQTIHQWPATLVQPVGSPLSLECTVEGTSNPNLYWYRQAAGRGLQLLFYSVGIGQISSEVPQNLSASRPQDRQFILSSKKLLLSDSGFYLCAWSQGTGELFFGEGSRLTVL.